Presented here are 32 T cell receptor beta chains from one specimen sequenced in a study of CD8+CD57+ T cells in acquired aplastic anemia (dated by TCRdb to about 2018). These reads were obtained on an Illumina HiSeq 2000. TCR beta VDJ combination and CDR3 sequence profiling used genomic DNA as the template. TCRdb passed the public sequencing reads through fastp at Q25 and MiXCR, retaining productive beta sequences. CDR3 protein duplicates are merged, each entry listing the most common genes and DNA. Counted in this sample were 250,000 to 350,000 distinct CDR3 sequences; 55% to 60% of them appeared once. Of the sample, 7.5% to 9% falls within the top ten clones. The specimen was sorted CD4+, CD8+, or CD8+CD57+ T cells (not recorded which) from PBMCs. The receptors here all came from a human donor with severe aplastic anemia or a healthy control (not recorded which).

The rearrangement uses TRBV5-8 and TRBJ2-1, with D tentatively TRBD2 (5 bases). This CDR3 is 11 amino acids long. The V gene lost 8 bases and the J gene lost 9 bases, with 12 bases spanning the gap. Germline V gives CDR1 SGHTS, CDR2 YDEGEE. The CDR3 sequence: CASSIEGEQFF. The CDR3, as DNA: TGTGCCAGTAGTATAGAGGGTGAGCAGTTCTTC.

The chain couples TRBV10-3 to TRBJ2-2, with D possibly being TRBD2 (5 bases). V gave up 7 bases and J gave up 4 bases, with 10 bases separating them. This CDR3 has 13 amino acids. Germline loops: CDR1 ENHRY, CDR2 SYGVKD. The CDR3 sequence is CAIKKEVTGELFF. The CDR3 bases are TGTGCCATCAAAAAGGAGGTCACCGGGGAGCTGTTTTTT.

Comment on this clonotype: Relative to the germline gene, one junction end is altered; a read error may explain this. V and J are TRBV5-1 and TRBJ2-5; TRBD2 aligns across 12 bases. The CDR3 consists of 15 residues. Germline assignment: CDR1 SGHRS and CDR2 YFSETQ. This chain's CDR3 is CASSLALAGGETQCF. The CDR3 DNA reads as TGCGCCAGCAGCTTGGCACTAGCGGGGGGAGAGACCCAGTGCTTC. Filled out from reference TRBV5-1 and TRBJ2-5, the complete variable domain reads KAGVTQTPRYLIKTRGQQVTLSCSPISGHRSVSWYQQTPGQGLQFLFEYFSETQRNKGNFPGRFSGRQFSNSRSEMNVSTLELGDSALYLCASSLALAGGETQCFGPGTRLLVL.

This clonotype has at least ten counts. The chain links TRBV28 to TRBJ2-7, with D perhaps TRBD2 (6 bases). Trimming removed 6 bases from V and 2 bases from J, with 14 bases in between. The length of the CDR3 is 14 residues. Germline V gene data show CDR1 as MDHEN and CDR2 as SYDVKM. The CDR3 DNA reads as TGTGCCAGCAGGGCCGGGACTTACGCCTACGAGCAGTACTTC. Translating it yields CASRAGTYAYEQYF.

This rearrangement joins TRBV29-1 to TRBJ1-1, with 7 bases identical to TRBD1. This CDR3 has 14 amino acids. J gave up 5 bases and V 5 bases, and 11 bases lay outside the gene matches. The germline V gene has CDR1 SQVTM and CDR2 ANQGSEA. CDR3 loop: CSVTGAVGGTEAFF. CDR3 coding DNA: TGCAGCGTTACAGGGGCGGTAGGGGGTACTGAAGCTTTCTTT.

This clonotype was counted ten times or more. The CDR3 sequence is CSASPPGQGSNTEAFF. The CDR3 nucleotides are TGCAGTGCTAGCCCTCCGGGACAGGGATCGAACACTGAAGCTTTCTTT. The chain has TRBV20-1 and TRBJ1-1; 9 bases line up with TRBD1. This CDR3 contains 16 residues. From germline, CDR1 is DFQATT and CDR2 SNEGSKA (reference sequence). The V segment lost 3 bases and the J segment 1 base; nucleotides outside the gene matches: 9.

The rearrangement joins TRBV29-1 to TRBJ1-2; 7 positions agree with TRBD1. CDR1 SQVTM and CDR2 ANQGSEA come from the germline V gene. The CDR3 is 12 residues long. CDR3 sequence (DNA): TGCATCGCAGGGGGGCGCGGCTATGGCTACACCTTC. It translates to CIAGGRGYGYTF. The full variable domain, completed using reference TRBV29-1 and TRBJ1-2, is SAVISQKPSRDICQRGTSLTIQCQVDSQVTMMFWYRQQPGQSLTLIATANQGSEATYESGFVIDKFPISRPNLTFSTLTVSNMSPEDSSIYLCIAGGRGYGYTFGSGTRLTVV.

This chain uses TRBV20-1 with TRBJ2-5, with TRBD2 matching 9 bases. The CDR3 is made up of 13 amino acids. Germline V gives CDR1 DFQATT, CDR2 SNEGSKA (reference sequence). Unmatched junction bases numbered 5, after V lost 5 bases and J lost 4 bases. This chain's CDR3 is CSALAGEGETQYF. The CDR3 DNA reads as TGCAGTGCTTTAGCGGGGGAAGGAGAGACCCAGTACTTC.

The V call is TRBV20-1, the J call TRBJ1-5; TRBD1 agrees at 9 bases. This CDR3 has 15 residues. Per germline, CDR1 DFQATT and CDR2 SNEGSKA (reference sequence). After removal of 4 bases from V and 5 bases from J, the junction contained 9 bases not matched to a gene. CDR3 DNA sequence: TGCAGTGCTACCCTCGACAGGGGGGGTCATCAGCCCCAGCATTTT. It codes for CSATLDRGGHQPQHF.

The chain recombines TRBV30 with TRBJ1-1; TRBD1 matches 8 bases. The CDR3 runs 12 residues. Germline loops: CDR1 GTSNPN, CDR2 SVGIG (reference sequence). V trimming: 8 bases; J trimming: 6 bases; junction bases outside the gene matches: 8. CDR3 region: CALLGQDAEAFF. DNA of the CDR3: TGTGCCCTCCTGGGACAGGACGCTGAAGCTTTCTTT.

The chain has TRBV2 and TRBJ1-2; weak D call: TRBD1 (6 bases). The CDR3 has 13 amino acids. Deletions cut 7 bases from V and 6 bases from J, with 15 bases between. Germline V gives CDR1 SNHLY, CDR2 FYNNEI. CDR3 sequence reads: CASMVLRGDGYTF. The DNA of the CDR3 is TGTGCCAGCATGGTCCTCAGGGGCGATGGCTACACCTTC. Together with reference TRBV2 and TRBJ1-2, the CDR3 gives the full variable domain: EPEVTQTPSHQVTQMGQEVILRCVPISNHLYFYWYRQILGQKVEFLVSFYNNEISEKSEIFDDQFSVERPDGSNFTLKIRSTKLEDSAMYFCASMVLRGDGYTFGSGTRLTVV.

This chain joins TRBV29-1 and TRBJ2-7; perhaps D is TRBD1 or TRBD2 (6 bases each). CDR1 is SQVTM and CDR2 is ANQGSEA in the germline V gene. There are 12 residues in the CDR3. With 6 bases removed from V and 2 bases from J, the gap between germline ends came to 11 bases. The CDR3 DNA follows: TGCAGCGTCGAGGGGGGCACCTACGAGCAGTACTTC. Translated: CSVEGGTYEQYF.

This chain joins TRBV7-8 and TRBJ1-5; D not certain. Per the germline V gene, CDR1 is SGHVS and CDR2 is FQNEAQ. V was pared by 3 bases and J by 1 base, with 7 bases between. CDR3 length equals 14 residues. The CDR3 coding sequence is TGTGCCAGCAGCTTCGGACGGAGCAATCAGCCCCAGCATTTT. This sequence encodes CASSFGRSNQPQHF.

This clonotype turned up a few times. The chain recombines TRBV2 with TRBJ1-6, with D possibly TRBD1 on 5 matching bases. The CDR3 is 17 residues long. Germline V lookup: CDR1 SNHLY, CDR2 FYNNEI. V was shortened by 4 bases and J by 1 base, with 14 bases between the two germline ends. The CDR3 sequence: CASSGGSGGSYNSPLHF. In DNA form, the CDR3 reads TGTGCCAGCAGTGGTGGGAGTGGGGGGTCCTATAATTCACCCCTCCACTTT.

The genes are TRBV2 and TRBJ2-6; D may be TRBD2 (6 bases). V shed 7 bases and J shed 2 bases, with 9 bases lying between them. Germline V gene lookup returns CDR1 SNHLY and CDR2 FYNNEI. This CDR3 contains 14 residues. CDR3 loop: CASTGEAGANVLTF. CDR3 sequence (DNA): TGTGCCAGCACCGGGGAGGCTGGGGCCAACGTCCTGACTTTC.

In its sample, this clonotype was seen many times. The V gene is TRBV9, the J gene TRBJ1-6, with TRBD1 matching 11 bases. The germline gives CDR1 SGDLS, CDR2 YYNGEE. There are 14 residues in the CDR3. J gave up 14 bases and V 3 bases, and 7 bases lay outside the gene matches. CDR3: CASSAGTGGRSLHF. In DNA form, the CDR3 reads TGTGCCAGCAGCGCCGGGACAGGGGGTAGGTCCCTCCACTTT.

The chain joins TRBV2 to TRBJ1-5; a possible D gene is TRBD1 (5 bases). This CDR3 is built from 13 residues. Trimming cost V 6 bases and J 6 bases, with 12 bases left between them. Germline V lookup: CDR1 SNHLY, CDR2 FYNNEI. The CDR3 loop is CASSYPDSQPQHF. The CDR3 DNA reads TGTGCCAGCAGCTACCCAGACAGTCAGCCCCAGCATTTT.

The chain has TRBV24-1 and TRBJ1-2; 8 nucleotides agree with TRBD1. Per germline, CDR1 KGHDR and CDR2 SFDVKD. This CDR3 region has 15 residues. J lost 4 bases, V lost 4 bases, and 7 bases had no gene match. CDR3 nucleotides: TGTGCCACCAGTGAGCCGGGACAGGCGATCTATGGCTACACCTTC. Residues: CATSEPGQAIYGYTF.

This clonotype was recorded many times. The gene calls are TRBV5-1 and TRBJ1-1; D gene ambiguous. Deletions cut 0 bases from V and 0 bases from J, with 9 bases between. Germline loops: CDR1 SGHRS, CDR2 YFSETQ. This CDR3 region has 15 residues. CDR3 sequence reads: CASSLGGPVNTEAFF. The CDR3 coding sequence is TGCGCCAGCAGCTTGGGAGGTCCCGTGAACACTGAAGCTTTCTTT.

This clonotype was observed at least ten times. The rearrangement links TRBV27 to TRBJ2-7, with TRBD1 matching over 8 bases. V shed 4 bases and J 0 bases; nucleotides not matched to a gene: 5. The CDR3 spans 15 residues. Germline CDR1 and CDR2: MNHEY and SMNVEV (reference sequence). The CDR3 protein is CASSWRDRSSYEQYF. As DNA, the CDR3 is TGTGCCAGCAGTTGGCGGGACAGGAGCTCCTACGAGCAGTACTTC.

This clonotype was picked up a small number of times. The chain carries TRBV20-1 and TRBJ1-3; TRBD1 matches at 11 bases. J gave up 4 bases and V 3 bases, and 5 bases lay outside the gene matches. This CDR3 spans 15 amino acids. Germline-derived CDR1 and CDR2 are DFQATT and SNEGSKA (reference sequence). The CDR3 protein is CSARMDRGQGNTIYF. CDR3 nucleotides: TGCAGTGCTAGGATGGACAGGGGGCAGGGAAACACCATATATTTT.

The chain carries TRBV7-3 and TRBJ2-5, with 11 bases matching TRBD2. V dropped 6 bases and J dropped 2; count of bases not matched to a gene: 2. This CDR3 has 14 amino acids. Germline CDR1 and CDR2: SGHTA and FQGTGA. This chain's CDR3 is CASSRLAGQETQYF. CDR3 DNA sequence: TGTGCCAGCAGTCGACTAGCGGGGCAAGAGACCCAGTACTTC.

This clonotype occurred many times. The chain has TRBV2 and TRBJ2-7; a possible D gene is TRBD2 (6 bases). Trimming shortened V by 4 bases and J by 0 bases, and 13 bases separated the two germline ends. This CDR3 is 15 amino acids long. CDR1 and CDR2 (germline): SNHLY, FYNNEI. CDR3 nucleotides: TGTGCCAGCAGTGGCTCCGGGGGAGCCTCCTACGAGCAGTACTTC. It codes for CASSGSGGASYEQYF.

The genes are TRBV7-8 and TRBJ1-2, with TRBD1 identical over 9 bases. V shed 5 bases, J shed 7 bases, and the junction held 11 bases outside the gene matches. The CDR3 runs 15 residues. Germline assignment: CDR1 SGHVS and CDR2 FQNEAQ. CDR3 protein: CASSTHSGQGSGYTF. The CDR3 bases are TGTGCCAGCAGCACACATTCGGGACAGGGATCTGGCTACACCTTC.

Here the CDR3 DNA reads TGCAGCGTTTACGGGACAGGGGATACCGGGGAGCTGTTTTTT. This encodes CSVYGTGDTGELFF. The V call is TRBV29-1, the J call TRBJ2-2; TRBD1 matches at 10 bases. CDR3 length: 14 amino acids. After removal of 5 bases from V and 5 bases from J, the junction contained 5 bases not matched to a gene. Germline V gene sequence: CDR1 SQVTM, CDR2 ANQGSEA.

A note on this clonotype: One end of the junction is discordant with germline, which a read error may explain. The gene calls are TRBV24-1 and TRBJ2-1; 8 positions agree with TRBD1. This CDR3 is built from 17 residues. The germline V gene encodes CDR1 KGHDR and CDR2 SFDVKD. CDR3 region: CATSDLSGTGTYNEQFF. The CDR3 bases are TGTGCCACCAGCGATTTGTCGGGGACAGGTACCTACAATGAGCAGTTCTTC.

The chain recombines TRBV9 with TRBJ2-7; 8 bases map to TRBD2. The CDR3 runs to 14 residues. With V trimmed by 3 bases and J by 2 bases, 4 bases remained unmatched. The germline V gene has CDR1 SGDLS and CDR2 YYNGEE. In nucleotides, the CDR3 is TGTGCCAGCAGCGGGCGGGAGGCCCCCTACGAGCAGTACTTC. Protein sequence: CASSGREAPYEQYF.

The chain has TRBV6-1 and TRBJ1-2; no definite D call. Germline lookup yields CDR1 MNHNS and CDR2 SASEGT. The CDR3 contains 16 residues. With 2 bases removed from V and 4 bases from J, the gap between germline ends came to 17 bases. CDR3 bases: TGTGCCAGCAGTGAAATAAATGGATCGGGGAGCTATGGCTACACCTTC. As protein: CASSEINGSGSYGYTF.

The V gene is TRBV20-1, the J gene TRBJ2-7, with 12 bases identical to TRBD2. The CDR3 consists of 13 residues. Germline V gene lookup returns CDR1 DFQATT and CDR2 SNEGSKA (reference sequence). V gave up 4 bases and J gave up 7 bases; unmatched junction bases: 5. CDR3 nucleotide sequence: TGCAGTGCTACTAGCGGGGGGGCCGAAGAGCAGTACTTC. Amino acids: CSATSGGAEEQYF.

A remark on this clonotype: The DNA is omitted, as the CDR3 cannot be located on it reliably, and the CDR3 follows TCRdb's listing. V is TRBV10-3 and J is TRBJ2-4; the tabulated D call, TRBD1, remains unverified against the DNA. CDR1 and CDR2 from the germline V gene are ENHRY and SYGVKD. The CDR3 totals 19 residues, both ends included. CDR3 region: CASSFGGRDHLHFGNIQYF.

The sample holds a few counts of this clonotype. J is TRBJ2-5 and V is TRBV10-3; D gene unclear. V lost 3 bases to trimming and J lost 5 bases, with 13 bases between them. Germline lookup yields CDR1 ENHRY and CDR2 SYGVKD. The CDR3 extends over 14 amino acids. CDR3 in amino acids: CAISDYGPGETQYF. CDR3 DNA: TGTGCCATCAGTGACTATGGTCCCGGGGAGACCCAGTACTTC.

The CDR3 here is CASSDGSYNSPLHF. CDR3 sequence (DNA): TGCGCCAGCAGTGACGGTTCCTATAATTCACCCCTCCACTTT. The chain is built from TRBV10-1 and TRBJ1-6; D not certain. Trimming shortened V by 3 bases and J by 1 base, and 4 bases separated the two germline ends. Germline V gene lookup returns CDR1 WNHNN and CDR2 SYGVQD (reference sequence). This CDR3 contains 14 residues.